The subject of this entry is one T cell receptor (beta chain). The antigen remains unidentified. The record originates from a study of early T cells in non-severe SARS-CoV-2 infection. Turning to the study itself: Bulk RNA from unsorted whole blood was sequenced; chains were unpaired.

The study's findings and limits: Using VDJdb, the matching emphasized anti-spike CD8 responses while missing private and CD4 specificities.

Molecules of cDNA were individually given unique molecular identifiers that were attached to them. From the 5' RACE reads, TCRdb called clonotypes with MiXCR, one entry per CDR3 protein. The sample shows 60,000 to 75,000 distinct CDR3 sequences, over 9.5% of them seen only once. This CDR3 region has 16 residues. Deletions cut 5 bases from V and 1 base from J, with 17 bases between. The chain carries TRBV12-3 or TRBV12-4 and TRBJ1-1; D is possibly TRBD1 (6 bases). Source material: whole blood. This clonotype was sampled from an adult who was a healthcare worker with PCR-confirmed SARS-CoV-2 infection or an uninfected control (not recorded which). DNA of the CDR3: TGTGCCAGCAGTGTCCCGGGACACCCCAGGAACACTGAAGCTTTCTTT. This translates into CASSVPGHPRNTEAFF.